The 20 T cell receptor beta chains reported below all come from one sample, sequenced in a study of shared clonotypes between healthy human individuals. Measured with immunoSEQ multiplex PCR; TCRdb has only the in-frame clones, and not every one. The sample includes some 2.1 million clones, 85% to 95% of them seen just once. Sequencing was carried out using naive CD4+ T cells sorted from blood. Subset denoted: CD45RA+ positively selected. These receptors were collected from a man younger than 30 in good health.

V gene TRBV10-2 combines with J gene TRBJ2-2; possibly TRBD2 for D (5 bases). Germline CDR1 WSHSY, CDR2 SAAADI. The CDR3 totals 14 residues. Trimming removed 2 bases from V and 6 bases from J, with 10 bases in between. This CDR3 is CASSEGGRAGELFF. CDR3 coding DNA: TGCGCCAGCAGTGAGGGAGGAAGGGCCGGGGAGCTGTTTTTT.

This clone was detected once. The V call is TRBV7-2, the J call TRBJ2-1; 12 bases agree with TRBD2. The CDR3 has 13 residues. The trim removed 4 bases at V and 13 bases at J, leaving 5 bases unmatched. Germline V gene sequence: CDR1 SGHTA, CDR2 FQGNSA. DNA for the CDR3: TGTGCCAGCAGCTCAGGGACTAGCGGGTTCCAGTTCTTC. Protein product: CASSSGTSGFQFF.

Concerning this clone: A single base separates this from a much larger clone, so it may be a read error. Lacking the conserved final phenylalanine or tryptophan, this CDR3 likely reflects a read error. The rearrangement uses TRBV10-2 and TRBJ1-6; D is perhaps TRBD1 (5 bases). CDR3 length: 15 amino acids. Germline assignment: CDR1 WSHSY and CDR2 SAAADI. V lost 2 bases to trimming and J lost 6 bases, with 11 bases between them. CDR3 protein: CASSEDRASNSPLHL. The CDR3 DNA reads as TGCGCCAGCAGTGAGGACAGAGCAAGTAATTCACCCCTCCACCTT.

The chain is built from TRBV7-9 and TRBJ2-7; 7 nucleotides line up with TRBD1. The germline V gene has CDR1 SEHNR and CDR2 FQNEAQ (reference sequence). J lost 3 bases, V lost 4 bases, and 12 bases had no gene match. CDR3 length equals 16 residues. CDR3 sequence reads: CASSWTGLMGNYEQYF. The DNA of the CDR3 is TGTGCCAGCAGCTGGACAGGCCTTATGGGGAACTACGAGCAGTACTTC.

The chain has TRBV6-6 and TRBJ2-1; 12 nucleotides agree with TRBD2. Germline lookup yields CDR1 MNHNY and CDR2 SVGAGI (reference sequence). Trimming cost V 6 bases and J 9 bases; bases outside gene matches: 9. The length of the CDR3 is 15 residues. This CDR3 reads CASSPTSGRVVEQFF. CDR3 nucleotides: TGTGCCAGCAGCCCGACTAGCGGGAGAGTCGTTGAGCAGTTCTTC.

This clone was counted a few times. V and J are TRBV28 and TRBJ2-7; 9 nucleotides agree with TRBD2. CDR3 length equals 16 residues. Germline V gene data show CDR1 as MDHEN and CDR2 as SYDVKM. V lost 2 bases to trimming and J lost 1 base; unmatched junction nucleotides: 6. The CDR3: CASSLSSGGLSYEQYF. CDR3 sequence (DNA): TGTGCCAGCAGTTTAAGTAGCGGGGGCTTATCCTACGAGCAGTACTTC.

This chain links TRBV30 with TRBJ1-1; 7 bases are shared with TRBD1. J lost 5 bases, V lost 4 bases, and 10 bases had no gene match. Per the germline V gene, CDR1 is GTSNPN and CDR2 is SVGIG (reference sequence). There are 14 residues in the CDR3. The CDR3 nucleotides read TGTGCCTGGAAGAACAGGGGCGGAGGAACTGAAGCTTTCTTT. Translated, it gives CAWKNRGGGTEAFF.

V gene TRBV19 combines with J gene TRBJ1-2, with 11 bases that match TRBD1. The CDR3 is 16 amino acids. J gave up 6 bases and V 5 bases, and 11 bases lay outside the gene matches. From germline, CDR1 is LNHDA and CDR2 SQIVND (reference sequence). CDR3 region: CASSDKGQGVPHGYTF. CDR3 in DNA: TGTGCCAGTAGTGACAAGGGACAGGGGGTTCCCCATGGCTACACCTTC.

V gene TRBV6-1 combines with J gene TRBJ1-5; D may be TRBD1 (5 bases). V shed 2 bases and J shed 7 bases, with 15 bases lying between them. The length of the CDR3 is 15 residues. CDR1 MNHNS and CDR2 SASEGT come from the germline V gene. CDR3 DNA sequence: TGTGCCAGCAGTGAAAGCTGGTCAGGGAACCAGCCCCAGCATTTT. Its protein is CASSESWSGNQPQHF.

This clone occurred once. V gene TRBV10-3 combines with J gene TRBJ2-5; D gene ambiguous. Trimming removed 2 bases at V and 3 bases at J, with 10 bases between. CDR3 length: 14 residues. Per the germline V gene, CDR1 is ENHRY and CDR2 is SYGVKD. The CDR3 here is CAISEATMKETQYF. CDR3 in DNA: TGTGCCATCAGTGAGGCGACGATGAAAGAGACCCAGTACTTC.

The chain has TRBV5-1 and TRBJ2-7, with TRBD1 matching 8 bases. The ends lost 4 bases at V and 3 bases at J; junction bases unmatched: 12. The CDR3 runs 16 residues. CDR1 is SGHRS, CDR2 YFSETQ, per germline. The CDR3, as DNA: TGCGCCAGCAGCCCAACACCGACAGGGGCTGGCTACGAGCAGTACTTC. It specifies CASSPTPTGAGYEQYF.

The V call is TRBV11-2, the J call TRBJ2-1; either TRBD1 or TRBD2 may fit D (5 bases each). Germline CDR1 SGHAT, CDR2 FQNNGV. This CDR3 region has 15 residues. The V end lost 5 bases, the J end lost 4 bases, and 15 bases lay between the germline ends. CDR3 in DNA: TGTGCCAGCAGCCTTGGGGGAGCGAAATACAATGAGCAGTTCTTC. It yields the protein CASSLGGAKYNEQFF. Full variable domain (missing parts from reference TRBV11-2 and TRBJ2-1): EAGVAQSPRYKIIEKRQSVAFWCNPISGHATLYWYQQILGQGPKLLIQFQNNGVVDDSQLPKDRFSAERLKGVDSTLKIQPAKLEDSAVYLCASSLGGAKYNEQFFGPGTRLTVL.

The chain combines TRBV11-2 with TRBJ2-1; TRBD1 is a possible D gene (5 bases). With 4 bases removed from V and 6 bases from J, the gap between germline ends came to 16 bases. The CDR3 length is 15 residues. Germline assignment: CDR1 SGHAT and CDR2 FQNNGV. The CDR3 sequence: CASSYGLARGNEQFF. CDR3 sequence (DNA): TGTGCCAGCAGCTACGGGTTAGCTAGGGGCAATGAGCAGTTCTTC.

The rearrangement links TRBV18 to TRBJ1-1; no firm D call. Trimming took off 2 bases at V and 0 bases at J, with 10 bases between the two ends. The CDR3 is 15 residues long. CDR1 KGHSH and CDR2 LQKENI come from the germline V gene. This chain's CDR3 is CASSPGPAMNTEAFF. The CDR3 nucleotides are TGTGCCAGCTCACCAGGCCCAGCCATGAACACTGAAGCTTTCTTT.

This clone was seen more than once but under ten times. This rearrangement joins TRBV28 to TRBJ1-3; maybe TRBD1 (6 bases). V lost 7 bases to trimming and J lost 0 bases, with 10 bases between them. Germline CDR1 reads MDHEN; CDR2 reads SYDVKM. The CDR3 has 14 amino acids. Here the CDR3 reads CASTGQYSGNTIYF. Written as DNA, the CDR3 is TGTGCCAGCACCGGACAGTACTCTGGAAACACCATATATTTT.

V gene TRBV6-6 combines with J gene TRBJ1-4; TRBD1 matches at 8 bases. Looked up from germline, CDR1 is MNHNY and CDR2 is SVGAGI (reference sequence). V was clipped by 2 bases and J by 4 bases; unmatched bases: 6. The CDR3 has 16 residues. CDR3 loop: CASSYSKGQVNEKLFF. In nucleotides, the CDR3 is TGTGCCAGCAGTTACAGCAAGGGACAGGTTAATGAAAAACTGTTTTTT.

The chain joins TRBV20-1 to TRBJ1-4, with D possibly matching TRBD1 (5 bases). This CDR3 is built from 11 residues. The V end lost 3 bases, the J end lost 13 bases, and 12 bases lay between the germline ends. Germline V gives CDR1 DFQATT, CDR2 SNEGSKA (reference sequence). Written as DNA, the CDR3 is TGCAGTGCTAGCGATGGGAGGGGACTGTTTTTT. Translated, it gives CSASDGRGLFF.

The chain recombines TRBV2 with TRBJ1-1; D call uncertain. Trimming shortened V by 9 bases and J by 3 bases, and 14 bases separated the two germline ends. Germline-derived CDR1 and CDR2 are SNHLY and FYNNEI. The CDR3 runs to 13 residues. CDR3 residues: CASTLHRYTEAFF. CDR3 in DNA: TGTGCCAGTACCCTTCACCGGTACACTGAAGCTTTCTTT. Together with reference TRBV2 and TRBJ1-1, the CDR3 gives the full variable domain: EPEVTQTPSHQVTQMGQEVILRCVPISNHLYFYWYRQILGQKVEFLVSFYNNEISEKSEIFDDQFSVERPDGSNFTLKIRSTKLEDSAMYFCASTLHRYTEAFFGQGTRLTVV.

The table lists this clone with a count of one. The chain carries TRBV28 and TRBJ2-5; maybe TRBD1 (6 bases). The CDR3 totals 15 residues. V was clipped by 5 bases and J by 5 bases, with 18 bases between them. Germline V gives CDR1 MDHEN, CDR2 SYDVKM. The CDR3 protein is CASSPPRDNRETQYF. The CDR3 coding sequence is TGTGCCAGCAGTCCTCCCAGGGACAACCGGGAGACCCAGTACTTC.

This rearrangement joins TRBV27 to TRBJ2-7; 9 positions agree with TRBD1. V lost 5 bases, J lost 0 bases, and 5 bases stayed unmatched. CDR1 and CDR2 (germline): MNHEY, SMNVEV (reference sequence). The length of the CDR3 is 15 residues. The CDR3 coding sequence is TGTGCCAGCAGTATTGACAGGGGGAGCTCCTACGAGCAGTACTTC. It is translated as CASSIDRGSSYEQYF.